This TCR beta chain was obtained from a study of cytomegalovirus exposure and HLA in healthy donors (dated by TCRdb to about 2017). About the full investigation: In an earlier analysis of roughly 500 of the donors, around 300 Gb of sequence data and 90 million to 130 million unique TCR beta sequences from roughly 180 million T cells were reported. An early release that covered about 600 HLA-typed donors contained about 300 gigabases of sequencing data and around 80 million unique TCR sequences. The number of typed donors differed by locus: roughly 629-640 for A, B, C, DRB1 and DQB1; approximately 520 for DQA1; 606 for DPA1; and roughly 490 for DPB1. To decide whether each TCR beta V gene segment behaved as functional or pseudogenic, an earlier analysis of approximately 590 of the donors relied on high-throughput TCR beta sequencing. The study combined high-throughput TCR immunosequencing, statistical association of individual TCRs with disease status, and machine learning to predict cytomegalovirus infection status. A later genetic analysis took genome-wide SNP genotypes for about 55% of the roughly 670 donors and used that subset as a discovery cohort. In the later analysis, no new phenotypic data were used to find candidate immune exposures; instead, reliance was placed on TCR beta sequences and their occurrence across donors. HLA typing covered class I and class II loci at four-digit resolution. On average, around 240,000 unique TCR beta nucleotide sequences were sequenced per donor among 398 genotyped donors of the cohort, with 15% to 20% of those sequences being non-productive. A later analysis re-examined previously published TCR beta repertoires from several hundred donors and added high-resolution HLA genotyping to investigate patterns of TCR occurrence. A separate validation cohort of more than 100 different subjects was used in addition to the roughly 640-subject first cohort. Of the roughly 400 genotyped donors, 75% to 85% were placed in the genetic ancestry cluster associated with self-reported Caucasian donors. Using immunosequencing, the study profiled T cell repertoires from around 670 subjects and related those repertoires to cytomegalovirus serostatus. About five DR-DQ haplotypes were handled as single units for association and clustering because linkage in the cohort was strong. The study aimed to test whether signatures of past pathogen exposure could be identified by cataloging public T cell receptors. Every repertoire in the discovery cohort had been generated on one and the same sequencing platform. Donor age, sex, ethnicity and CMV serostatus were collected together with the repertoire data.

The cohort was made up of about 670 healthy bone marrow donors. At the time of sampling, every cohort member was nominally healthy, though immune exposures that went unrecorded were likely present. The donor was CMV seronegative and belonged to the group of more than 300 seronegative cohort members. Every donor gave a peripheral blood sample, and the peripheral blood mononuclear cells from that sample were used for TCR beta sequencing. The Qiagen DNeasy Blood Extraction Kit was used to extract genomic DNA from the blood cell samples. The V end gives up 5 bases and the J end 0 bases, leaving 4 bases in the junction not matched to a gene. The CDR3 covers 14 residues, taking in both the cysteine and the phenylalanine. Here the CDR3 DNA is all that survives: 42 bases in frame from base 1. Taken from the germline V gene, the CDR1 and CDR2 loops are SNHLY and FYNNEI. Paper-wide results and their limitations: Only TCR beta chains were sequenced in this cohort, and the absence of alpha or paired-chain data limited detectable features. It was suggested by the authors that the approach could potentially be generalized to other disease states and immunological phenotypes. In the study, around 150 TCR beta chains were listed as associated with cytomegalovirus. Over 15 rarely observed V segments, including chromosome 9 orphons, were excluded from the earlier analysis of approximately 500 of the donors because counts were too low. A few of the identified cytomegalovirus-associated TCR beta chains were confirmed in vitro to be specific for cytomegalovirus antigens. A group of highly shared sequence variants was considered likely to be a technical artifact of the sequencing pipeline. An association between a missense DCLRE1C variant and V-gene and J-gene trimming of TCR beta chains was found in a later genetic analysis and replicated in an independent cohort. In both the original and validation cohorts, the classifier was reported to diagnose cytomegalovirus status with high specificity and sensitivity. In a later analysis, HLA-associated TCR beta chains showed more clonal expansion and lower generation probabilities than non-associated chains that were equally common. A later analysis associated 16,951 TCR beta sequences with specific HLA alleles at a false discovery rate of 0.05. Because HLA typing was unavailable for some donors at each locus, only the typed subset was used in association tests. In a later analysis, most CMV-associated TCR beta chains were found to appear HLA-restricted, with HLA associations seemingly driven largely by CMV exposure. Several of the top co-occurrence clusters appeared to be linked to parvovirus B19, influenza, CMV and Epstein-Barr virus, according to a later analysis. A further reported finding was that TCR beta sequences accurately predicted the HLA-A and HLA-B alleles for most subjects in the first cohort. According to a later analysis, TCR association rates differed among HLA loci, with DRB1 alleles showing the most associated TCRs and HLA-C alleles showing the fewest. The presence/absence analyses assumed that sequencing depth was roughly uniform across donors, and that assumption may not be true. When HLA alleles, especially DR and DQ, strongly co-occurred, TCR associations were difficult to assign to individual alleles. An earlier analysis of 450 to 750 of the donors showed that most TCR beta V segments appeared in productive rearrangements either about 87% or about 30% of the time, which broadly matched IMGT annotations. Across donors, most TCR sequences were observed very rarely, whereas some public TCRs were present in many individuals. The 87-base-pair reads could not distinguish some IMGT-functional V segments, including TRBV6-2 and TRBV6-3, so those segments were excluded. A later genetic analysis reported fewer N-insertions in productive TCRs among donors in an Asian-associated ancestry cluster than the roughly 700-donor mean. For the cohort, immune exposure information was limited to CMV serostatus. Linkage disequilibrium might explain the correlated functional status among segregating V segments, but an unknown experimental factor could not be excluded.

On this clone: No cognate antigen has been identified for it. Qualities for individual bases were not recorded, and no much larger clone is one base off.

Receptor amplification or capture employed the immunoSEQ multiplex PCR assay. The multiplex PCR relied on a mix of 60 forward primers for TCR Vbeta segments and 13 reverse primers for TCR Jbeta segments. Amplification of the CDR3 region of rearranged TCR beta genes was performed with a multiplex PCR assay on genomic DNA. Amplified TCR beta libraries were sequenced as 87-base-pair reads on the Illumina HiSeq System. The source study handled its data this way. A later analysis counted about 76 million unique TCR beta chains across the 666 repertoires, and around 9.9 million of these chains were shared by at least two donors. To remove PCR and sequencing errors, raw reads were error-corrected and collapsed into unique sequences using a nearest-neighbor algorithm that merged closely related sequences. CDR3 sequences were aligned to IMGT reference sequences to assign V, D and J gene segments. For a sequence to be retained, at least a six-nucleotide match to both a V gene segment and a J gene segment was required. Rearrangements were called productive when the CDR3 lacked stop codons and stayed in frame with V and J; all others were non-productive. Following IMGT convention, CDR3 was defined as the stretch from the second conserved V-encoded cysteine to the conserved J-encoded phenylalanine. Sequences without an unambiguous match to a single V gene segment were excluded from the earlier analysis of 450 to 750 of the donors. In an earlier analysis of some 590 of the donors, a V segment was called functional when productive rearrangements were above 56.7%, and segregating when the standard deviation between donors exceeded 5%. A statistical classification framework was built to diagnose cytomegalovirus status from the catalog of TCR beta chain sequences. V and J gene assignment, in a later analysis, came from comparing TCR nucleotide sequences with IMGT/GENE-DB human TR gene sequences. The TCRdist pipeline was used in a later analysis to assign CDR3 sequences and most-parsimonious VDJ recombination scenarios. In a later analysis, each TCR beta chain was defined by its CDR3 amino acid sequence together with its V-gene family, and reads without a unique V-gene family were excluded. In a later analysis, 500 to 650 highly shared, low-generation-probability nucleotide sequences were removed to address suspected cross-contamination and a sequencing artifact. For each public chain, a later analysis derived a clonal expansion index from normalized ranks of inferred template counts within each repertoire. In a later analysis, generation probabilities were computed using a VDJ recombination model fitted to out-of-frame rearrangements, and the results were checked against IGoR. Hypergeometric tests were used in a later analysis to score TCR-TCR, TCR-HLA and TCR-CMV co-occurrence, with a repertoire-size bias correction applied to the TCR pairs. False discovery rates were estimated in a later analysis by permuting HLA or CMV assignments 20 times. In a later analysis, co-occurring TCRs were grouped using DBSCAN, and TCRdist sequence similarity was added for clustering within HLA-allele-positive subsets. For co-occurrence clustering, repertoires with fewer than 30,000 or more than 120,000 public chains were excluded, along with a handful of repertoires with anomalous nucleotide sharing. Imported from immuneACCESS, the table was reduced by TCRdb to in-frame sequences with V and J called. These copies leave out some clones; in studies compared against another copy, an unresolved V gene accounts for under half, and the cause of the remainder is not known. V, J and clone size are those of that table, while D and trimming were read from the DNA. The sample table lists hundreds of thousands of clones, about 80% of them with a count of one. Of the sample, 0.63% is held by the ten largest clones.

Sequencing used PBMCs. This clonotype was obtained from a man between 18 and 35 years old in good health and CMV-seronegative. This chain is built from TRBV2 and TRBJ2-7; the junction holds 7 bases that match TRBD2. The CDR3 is CASSSRDYSYEQYF. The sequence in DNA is TGTGCCAGCAGTTCCCGGGACTACTCCTACGAGCAGTACTTC.